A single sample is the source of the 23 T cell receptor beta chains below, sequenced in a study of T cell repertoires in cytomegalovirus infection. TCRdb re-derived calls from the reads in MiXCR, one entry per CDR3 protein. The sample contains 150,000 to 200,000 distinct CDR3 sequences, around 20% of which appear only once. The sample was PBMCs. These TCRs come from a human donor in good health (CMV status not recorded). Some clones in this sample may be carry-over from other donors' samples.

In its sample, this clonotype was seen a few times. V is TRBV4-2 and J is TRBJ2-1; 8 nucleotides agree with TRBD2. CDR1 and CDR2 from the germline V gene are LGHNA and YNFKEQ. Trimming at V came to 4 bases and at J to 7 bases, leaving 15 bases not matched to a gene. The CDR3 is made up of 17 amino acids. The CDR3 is CASSPGGDSGDINEQFF. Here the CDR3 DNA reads TGTGCCAGCAGCCCCGGGGGGGATAGCGGGGATATAAATGAGCAGTTCTTC.

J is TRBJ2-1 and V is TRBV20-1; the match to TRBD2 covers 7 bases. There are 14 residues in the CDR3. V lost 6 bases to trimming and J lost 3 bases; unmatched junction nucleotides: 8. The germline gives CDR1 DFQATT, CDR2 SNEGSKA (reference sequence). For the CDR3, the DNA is TGCAGTGCCGGAGAGCCTAGCGGCTACAATGAGCAGTTCTTC. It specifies CSAGEPSGYNEQFF.

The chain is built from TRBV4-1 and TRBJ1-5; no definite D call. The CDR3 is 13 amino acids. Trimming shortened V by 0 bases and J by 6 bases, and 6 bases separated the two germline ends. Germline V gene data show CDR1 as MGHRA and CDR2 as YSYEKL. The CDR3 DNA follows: TGCGCCAGCAGCCAAGAGCAGTTTCAGCCCCAGCATTTT. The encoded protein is CASSQEQFQPQHF.

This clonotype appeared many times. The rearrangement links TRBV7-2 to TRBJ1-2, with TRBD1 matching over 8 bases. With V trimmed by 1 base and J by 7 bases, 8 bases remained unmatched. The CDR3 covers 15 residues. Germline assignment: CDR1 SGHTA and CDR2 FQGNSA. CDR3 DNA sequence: TGTGCCAGCAGCTTAGGGCCGACAGGGGTGGCTGGCTACACCTTC. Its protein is CASSLGPTGVAGYTF.

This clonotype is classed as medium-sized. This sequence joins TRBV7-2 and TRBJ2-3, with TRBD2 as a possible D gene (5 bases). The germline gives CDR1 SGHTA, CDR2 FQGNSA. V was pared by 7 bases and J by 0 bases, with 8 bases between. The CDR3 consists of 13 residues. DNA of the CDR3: TGTGCCAGCAAGGCGGGTAGCACAGATACGCAGTATTTT. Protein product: CASKAGSTDTQYF.

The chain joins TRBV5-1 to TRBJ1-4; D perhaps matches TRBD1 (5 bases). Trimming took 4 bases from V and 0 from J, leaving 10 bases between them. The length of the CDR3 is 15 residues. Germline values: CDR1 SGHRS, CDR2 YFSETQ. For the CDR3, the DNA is TGCGCCAGCAGCCCCGGGACCGCAACTAATGAAAAACTGTTTTTT. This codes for CASSPGTATNEKLFF.

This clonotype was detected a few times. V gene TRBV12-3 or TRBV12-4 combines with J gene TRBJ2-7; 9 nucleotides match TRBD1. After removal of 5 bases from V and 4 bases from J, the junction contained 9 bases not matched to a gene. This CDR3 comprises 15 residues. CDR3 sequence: CASSQPGQGRYEQYF. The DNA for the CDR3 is TGTGCCAGCAGTCAACCGGGACAGGGTCGATACGAGCAGTACTTC.

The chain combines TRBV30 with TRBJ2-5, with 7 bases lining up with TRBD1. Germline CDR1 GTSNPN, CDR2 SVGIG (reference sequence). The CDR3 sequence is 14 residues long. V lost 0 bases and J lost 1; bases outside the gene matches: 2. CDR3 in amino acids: CAWSVGTAQETQYF. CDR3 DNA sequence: TGTGCCTGGAGTGTAGGGACAGCCCAAGAGACCCAGTACTTC.

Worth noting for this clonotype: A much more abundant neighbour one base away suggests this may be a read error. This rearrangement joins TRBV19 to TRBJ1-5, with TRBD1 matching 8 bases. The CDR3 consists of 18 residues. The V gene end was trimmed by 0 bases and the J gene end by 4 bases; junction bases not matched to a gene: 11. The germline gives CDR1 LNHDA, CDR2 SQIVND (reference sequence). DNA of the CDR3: TGTGCCAGTAGTATAGAGCCGGACAGGGAAGGCGAAAATCAGCCCCAGCATTTT. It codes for CASSIEPDREGENQPQHF.

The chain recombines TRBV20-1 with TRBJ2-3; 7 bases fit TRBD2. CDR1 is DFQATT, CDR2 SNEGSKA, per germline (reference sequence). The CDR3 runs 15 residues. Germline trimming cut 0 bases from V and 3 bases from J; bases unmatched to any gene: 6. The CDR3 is CSARDSRGSTDTQYF. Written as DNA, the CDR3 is TGCAGTGCTAGAGACTCTCGCGGGAGTACAGATACGCAGTATTTT.

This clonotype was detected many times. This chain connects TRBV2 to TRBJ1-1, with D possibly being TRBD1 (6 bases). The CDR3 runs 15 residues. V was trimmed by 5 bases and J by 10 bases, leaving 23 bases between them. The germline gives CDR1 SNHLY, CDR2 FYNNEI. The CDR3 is CASSPAGARVGGAFF. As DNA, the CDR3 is TGTGCCAGCAGTCCCGCGGGGGCGCGCGTTGGTGGAGCTTTCTTT.

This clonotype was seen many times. CDR3 loop: CASSREGQTYGYTF. The CDR3 coding sequence is TGCGCCAGCAGCCGTGAGGGACAGACCTATGGCTACACCTTC. The chain carries TRBV5-1 and TRBJ1-2; TRBD1 agrees at 7 bases. The ends lost 4 bases at V and 4 bases at J; junction bases unmatched: 7. The CDR3 has 14 amino acids. Germline V CDR1 and CDR2: SGHRS, YFSETQ.

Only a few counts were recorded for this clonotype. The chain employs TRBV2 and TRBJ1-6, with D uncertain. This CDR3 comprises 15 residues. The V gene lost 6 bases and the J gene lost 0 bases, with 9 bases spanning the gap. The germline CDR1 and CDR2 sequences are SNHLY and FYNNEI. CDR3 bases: TGTGCCAGCAGCCCGACAAGCTCCTATAATTCACCCCTCCACTTT. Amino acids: CASSPTSSYNSPLHF.

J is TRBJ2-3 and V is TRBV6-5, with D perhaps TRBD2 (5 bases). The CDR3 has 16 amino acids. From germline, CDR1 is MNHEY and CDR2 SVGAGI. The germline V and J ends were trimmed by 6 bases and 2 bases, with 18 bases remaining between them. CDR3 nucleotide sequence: TGTGCCAGCAGCTCCTTCGTCCTAGCAGACACAGATACGCAGTATTTT. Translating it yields CASSSFVLADTDTQYF.

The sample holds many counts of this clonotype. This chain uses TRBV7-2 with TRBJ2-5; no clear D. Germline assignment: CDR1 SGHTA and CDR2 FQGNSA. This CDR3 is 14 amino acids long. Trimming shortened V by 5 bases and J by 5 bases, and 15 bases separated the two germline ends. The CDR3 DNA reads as TGTGCCAGCAGCCCCCAACCGGGTGAGGAGACCCAGTACTTC. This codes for CASSPQPGEETQYF.

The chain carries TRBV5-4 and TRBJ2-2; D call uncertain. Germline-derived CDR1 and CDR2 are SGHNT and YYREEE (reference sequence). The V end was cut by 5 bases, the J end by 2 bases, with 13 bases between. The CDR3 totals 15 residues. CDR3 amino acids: CASSYDLVNTGELFF. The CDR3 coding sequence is TGTGCCAGCAGTTATGACTTGGTTAACACCGGGGAGCTGTTTTTT.

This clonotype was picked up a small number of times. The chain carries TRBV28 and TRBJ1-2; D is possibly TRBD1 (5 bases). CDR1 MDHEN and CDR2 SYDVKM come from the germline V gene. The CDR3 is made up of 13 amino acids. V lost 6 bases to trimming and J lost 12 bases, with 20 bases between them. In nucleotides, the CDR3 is TGTGCCAGCAGGCGACCGGGGGTCGAGGTTCACACCTTC. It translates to CASRRPGVEVHTF.

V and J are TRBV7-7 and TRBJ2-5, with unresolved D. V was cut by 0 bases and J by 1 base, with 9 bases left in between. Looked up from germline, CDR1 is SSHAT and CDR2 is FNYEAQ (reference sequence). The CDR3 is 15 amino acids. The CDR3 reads CASSLAFQPQETQYF. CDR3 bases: TGTGCCAGCAGCTTAGCGTTTCAGCCCCAAGAGACCCAGTACTTC.

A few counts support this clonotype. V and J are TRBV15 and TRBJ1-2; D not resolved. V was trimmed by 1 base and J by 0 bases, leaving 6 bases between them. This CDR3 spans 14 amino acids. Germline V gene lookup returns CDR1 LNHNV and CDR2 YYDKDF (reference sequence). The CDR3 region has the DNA TGTGCCACCAGCAGAGGTGGAGCTAACTATGGCTACACCTTC. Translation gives CATSRGGANYGYTF.

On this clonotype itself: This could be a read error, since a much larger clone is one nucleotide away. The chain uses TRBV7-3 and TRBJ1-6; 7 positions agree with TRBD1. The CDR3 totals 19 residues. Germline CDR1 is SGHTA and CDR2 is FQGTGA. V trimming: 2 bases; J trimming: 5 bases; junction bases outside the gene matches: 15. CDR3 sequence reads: CASSLERRGGGGHNSPLHF. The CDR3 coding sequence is TGTGCCAGCAGCTTAGAGAGGCGAGGAGGGGGCGGCCATAATTCACCCCTCCACTTT.

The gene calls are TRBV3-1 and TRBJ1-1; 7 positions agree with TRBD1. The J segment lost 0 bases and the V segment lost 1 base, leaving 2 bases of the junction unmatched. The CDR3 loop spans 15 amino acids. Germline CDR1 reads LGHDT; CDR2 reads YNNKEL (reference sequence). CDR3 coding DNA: TGTGCCAGCAGCCAAGGGGACAGATTGAACACTGAAGCTTTCTTT. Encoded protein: CASSQGDRLNTEAFF.

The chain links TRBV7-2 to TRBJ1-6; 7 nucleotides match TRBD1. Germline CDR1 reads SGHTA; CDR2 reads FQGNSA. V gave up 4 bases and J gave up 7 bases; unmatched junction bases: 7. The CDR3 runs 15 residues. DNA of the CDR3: TGTGCCAGCAGCTCGCAACCGGGACAGAATTCACCCCTCCACTTT. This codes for CASSSQPGQNSPLHF.

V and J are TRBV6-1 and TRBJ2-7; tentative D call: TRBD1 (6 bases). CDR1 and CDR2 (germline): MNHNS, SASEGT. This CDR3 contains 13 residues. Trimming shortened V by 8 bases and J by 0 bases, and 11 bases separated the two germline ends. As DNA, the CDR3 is TGTGCCAGCGATGGGGGCCCCTCCTACGAGCAGTACTTC. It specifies CASDGGPSYEQYF.